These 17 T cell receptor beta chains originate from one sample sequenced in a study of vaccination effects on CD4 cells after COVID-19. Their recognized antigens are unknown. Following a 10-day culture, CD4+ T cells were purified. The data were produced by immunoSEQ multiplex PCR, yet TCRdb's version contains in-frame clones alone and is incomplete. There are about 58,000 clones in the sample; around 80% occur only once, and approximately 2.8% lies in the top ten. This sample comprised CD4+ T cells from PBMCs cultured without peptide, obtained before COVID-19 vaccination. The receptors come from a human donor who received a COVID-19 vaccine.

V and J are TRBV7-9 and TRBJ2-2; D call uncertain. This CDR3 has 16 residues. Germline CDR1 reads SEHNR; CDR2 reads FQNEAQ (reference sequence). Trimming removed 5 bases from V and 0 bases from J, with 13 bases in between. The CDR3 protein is CASSLQATSNTGELFF. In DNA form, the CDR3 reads TGTGCCAGCAGCCTTCAGGCGACTTCGAACACCGGGGAGCTGTTTTTT.

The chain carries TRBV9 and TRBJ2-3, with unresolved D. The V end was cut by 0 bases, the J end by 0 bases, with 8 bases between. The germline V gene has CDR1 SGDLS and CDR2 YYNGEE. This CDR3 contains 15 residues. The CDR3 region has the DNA TGTGCCAGCAGCGTAGACGGGCTAAGCACAGATACGCAGTATTTT. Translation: CASSVDGLSTDTQYF.

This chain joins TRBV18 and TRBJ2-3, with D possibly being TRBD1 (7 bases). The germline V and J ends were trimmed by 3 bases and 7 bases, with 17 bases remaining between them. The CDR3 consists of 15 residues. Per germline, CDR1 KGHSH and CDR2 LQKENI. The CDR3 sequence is CASSPLPTGTYTQYF. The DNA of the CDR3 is TGTGCCAGCTCACCTCTCCCGACAGGGACTTATACGCAGTATTTT.

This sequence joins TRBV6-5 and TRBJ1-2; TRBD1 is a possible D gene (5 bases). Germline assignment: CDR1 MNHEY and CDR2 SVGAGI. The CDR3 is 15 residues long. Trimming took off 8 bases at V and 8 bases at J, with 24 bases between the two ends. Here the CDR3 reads CASAPQGTPEGGYTF. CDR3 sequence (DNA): TGTGCCAGCGCCCCACAAGGGACTCCCGAGGGGGGCTACACCTTC.

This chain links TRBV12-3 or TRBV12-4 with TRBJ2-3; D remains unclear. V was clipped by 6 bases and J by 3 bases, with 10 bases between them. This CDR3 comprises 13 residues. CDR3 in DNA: TGTGCCAGCAGCAGACAAAGTACAGATACGCAGTATTTT. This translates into CASSRQSTDTQYF.

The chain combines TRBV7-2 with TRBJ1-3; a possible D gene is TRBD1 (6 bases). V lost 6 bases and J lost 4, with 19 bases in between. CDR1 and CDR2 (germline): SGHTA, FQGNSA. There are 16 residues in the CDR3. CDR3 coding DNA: TGTGCCAGCAGTCTGGTCAGGGTGGGGGGCGGAAACACCATATATTTT. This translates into CASSLVRVGGGNTIYF.

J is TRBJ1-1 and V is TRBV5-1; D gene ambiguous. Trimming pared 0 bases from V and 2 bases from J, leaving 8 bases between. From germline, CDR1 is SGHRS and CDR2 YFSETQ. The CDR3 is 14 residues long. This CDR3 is CASSLGRRNTEAFF. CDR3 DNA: TGCGCCAGCAGCTTGGGACGTCGAAACACTGAAGCTTTCTTT.

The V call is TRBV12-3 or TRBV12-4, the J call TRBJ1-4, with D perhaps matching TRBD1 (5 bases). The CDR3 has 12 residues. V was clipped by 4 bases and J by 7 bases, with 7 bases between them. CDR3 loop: CASSWGPEKLFF. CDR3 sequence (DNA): TGTGCCAGCAGTTGGGGCCCTGAAAAACTGTTTTTT.

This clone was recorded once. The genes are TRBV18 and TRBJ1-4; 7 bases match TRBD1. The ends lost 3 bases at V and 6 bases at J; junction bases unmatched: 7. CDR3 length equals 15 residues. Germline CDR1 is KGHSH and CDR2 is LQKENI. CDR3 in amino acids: CASSPQTGWDEKLFF. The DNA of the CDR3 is TGTGCCAGCTCACCTCAGACAGGGTGGGATGAAAAACTGTTTTTT.

This CDR3 reads CASAVGTLSGELFF. The DNA of the CDR3 is TGTGCCAGCGCCGTCGGGACTCTTTCCGGGGAGCTGTTTTTT. This chain links TRBV6-6 with TRBJ2-2, with TRBD2 as a possible D gene (6 bases). The V gene lost 8 bases and the J gene lost 6 bases, with 16 bases spanning the gap. CDR1 is MNHNY, CDR2 SVGAGI, per germline (reference sequence). The CDR3 runs to 14 residues.

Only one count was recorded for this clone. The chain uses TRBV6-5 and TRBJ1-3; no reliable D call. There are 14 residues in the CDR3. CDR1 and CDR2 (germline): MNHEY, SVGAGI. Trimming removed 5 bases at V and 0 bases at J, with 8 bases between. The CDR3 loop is CASSRSGSGNTIYF. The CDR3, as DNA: TGTGCCAGCAGTAGGAGTGGCTCTGGAAACACCATATATTTT.

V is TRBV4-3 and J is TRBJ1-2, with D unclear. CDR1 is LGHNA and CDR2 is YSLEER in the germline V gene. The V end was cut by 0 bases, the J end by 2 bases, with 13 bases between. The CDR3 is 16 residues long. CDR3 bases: TGCGCCAGCAGCCAAGATAGGGTCTCCATCAACTATGGCTACACCTTC. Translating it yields CASSQDRVSINYGYTF.

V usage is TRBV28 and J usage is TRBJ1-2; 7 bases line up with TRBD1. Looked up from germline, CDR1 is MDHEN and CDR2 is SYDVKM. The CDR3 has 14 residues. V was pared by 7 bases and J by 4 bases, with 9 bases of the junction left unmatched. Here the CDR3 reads CASMQGVLSYGYTF. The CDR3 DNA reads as TGTGCCAGCATGCAGGGGGTCCTCAGCTATGGCTACACCTTC.

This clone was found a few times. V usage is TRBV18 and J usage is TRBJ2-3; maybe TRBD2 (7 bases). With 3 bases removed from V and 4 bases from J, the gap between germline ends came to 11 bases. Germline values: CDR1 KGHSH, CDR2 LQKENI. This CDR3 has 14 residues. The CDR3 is CASSPRGGADTQYF. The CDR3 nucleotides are TGTGCCAGCTCACCGAGGGGGGGCGCAGATACGCAGTATTTT. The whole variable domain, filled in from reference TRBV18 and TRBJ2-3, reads NAGVMQNPRHLVRRRGQEARLRCSPMKGHSHVYWYRQLPEEGLKFMVYLQKENIIDESGMPKERFSAEFPKEGPSILRIQQVVRGDSAAYFCASSPRGGADTQYFGPGTRLTVL.

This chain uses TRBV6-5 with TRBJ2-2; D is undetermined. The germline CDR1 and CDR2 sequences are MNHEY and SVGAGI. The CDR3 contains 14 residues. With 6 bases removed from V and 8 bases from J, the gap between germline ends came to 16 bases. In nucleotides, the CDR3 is TGTGCCAGCAGAGACCGGGCCAATTGGGGGGAGCTGTTTTTT. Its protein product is CASRDRANWGELFF.

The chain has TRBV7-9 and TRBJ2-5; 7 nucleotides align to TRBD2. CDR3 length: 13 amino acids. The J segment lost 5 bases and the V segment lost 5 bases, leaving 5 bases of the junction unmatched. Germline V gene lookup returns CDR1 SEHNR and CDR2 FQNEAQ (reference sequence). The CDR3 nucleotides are TGTGCCAGCAGCCCGACGGGAGGCGAGACCCAGTACTTC. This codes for CASSPTGGETQYF.

The CDR3 sequence is CASSLSGRENIQYF. Written as DNA, the CDR3 is TGTGCCAGCAGCTTGTCGGGGAGGGAGAACATTCAGTACTTC. The chain carries TRBV5-6 and TRBJ2-4; TRBD2 matches 7 bases. V dropped 1 base and J dropped 7; count of bases not matched to a gene: 5. Looked up from germline, CDR1 is SGHDT and CDR2 is YYEEEE. This CDR3 has 14 residues.